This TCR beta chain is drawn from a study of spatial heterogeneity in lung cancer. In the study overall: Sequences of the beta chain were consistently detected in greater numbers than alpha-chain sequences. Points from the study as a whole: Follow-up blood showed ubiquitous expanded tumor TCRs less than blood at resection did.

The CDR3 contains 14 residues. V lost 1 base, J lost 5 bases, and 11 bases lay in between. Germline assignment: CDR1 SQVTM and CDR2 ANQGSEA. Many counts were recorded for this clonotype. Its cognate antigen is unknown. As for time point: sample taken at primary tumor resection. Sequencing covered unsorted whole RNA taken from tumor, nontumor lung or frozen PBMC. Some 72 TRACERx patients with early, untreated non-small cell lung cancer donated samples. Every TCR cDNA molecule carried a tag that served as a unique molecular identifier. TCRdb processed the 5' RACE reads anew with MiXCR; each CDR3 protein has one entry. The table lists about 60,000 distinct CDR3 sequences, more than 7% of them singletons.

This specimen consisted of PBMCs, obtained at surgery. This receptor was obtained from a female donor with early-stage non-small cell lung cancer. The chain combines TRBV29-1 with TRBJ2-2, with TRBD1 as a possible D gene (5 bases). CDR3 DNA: TGCAGCGTTGAAGCAGGGATCCGAACCGGGGAGCTGTTTTTT. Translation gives CSVEAGIRTGELFF.